This T cell receptor (beta chain) originates from a study of Ad26.COV2.S vaccination and SARS-CoV-2 variants. Study in general: By the intramuscular route, Ad26.COV2.S was given once, or twice 56 days apart.

The table came from immunoSEQ multiplex PCR; TCRdb's copy has only in-frame clones and leaves some out. The table includes approximately 420,000 clones, 85% to 90% detected once. The CDR3 extends over 13 amino acids. The germline V gene encodes CDR1 LGHDT and CDR2 YNNKEL (reference sequence). The V gene end was trimmed by 6 bases and the J gene end by 7 bases; junction bases not matched to a gene: 4. Treatment noted: approximately 18 received Ad26.COV2.S at low or high dose, single or two shots; five or six received placebo; per-sample allocation not given. Specimens were obtained on day 63 following the first vaccine or placebo injection. The vaccine delivered Wuhan-strain SARS-CoV-2 spike through an Ad26 vector.

This TCR was sampled from a person aged 18-60 years who received the Ad26.COV2.S COVID-19 vaccine or a placebo. V is TRBV3-1 (or the pseudogene TRBV3-2) and J is TRBJ2-3; TRBD2 agrees at 10 bases. The specimen comprised peripheral blood, sampled in a trial of Ad26.COV2.S vaccine versus placebo. The CDR3 DNA reads as TGTGCCAGCAGTCAGCGGGGGGGTAATACGCAGTATTTT. It encodes CASSQRGGNTQYF.